The next 18 T cell receptor beta chains were all read from a single sample in a study of blood T cell repertoires in COVID-19. Produced via immunoSEQ multiplex PCR; TCRdb's table is partial and in-frame only. The sample gives 250,000 or so clones, more than 85% of which show up once; about 1.5% is in the top ten. The sequenced sample consisted of PBMCs or T cells enriched from blood (not recorded which). Receptors were obtained from a woman in her 50s who had recovered from COVID-19.

V and J are TRBV28 and TRBJ2-7; D is uncertain. The germline V and J ends were trimmed by 1 base and 4 bases, with 8 bases remaining between them. This CDR3 is 13 amino acids long. CDR1 and CDR2 from the germline V gene are MDHEN and SYDVKM. CDR3 nucleotides: TGTGCCAGCAGTTTATTTACGAGGTACGAGCAGTACTTC. Amino acids: CASSLFTRYEQYF.

In this sample, this clone turned up many times. The V call is TRBV11-2, the J call TRBJ2-7, with 10 bases lining up with TRBD2. CDR3 length: 16 residues. Trimming at V came to 4 bases and at J to 2 bases, leaving 8 bases not matched to a gene. Germline CDR1 SGHAT, CDR2 FQNNGV. The CDR3 protein is CASSSPQAGGPYEQYF. The CDR3, as DNA: TGTGCCAGCAGCTCCCCGCAAGCGGGAGGGCCCTACGAGCAGTACTTC.

In this sample, this clone turned up once. J is TRBJ1-2 and V is TRBV7-2; the D gene is possibly TRBD1 (5 bases). Trimming removed 5 bases from V and 1 base from J, with 11 bases in between. Germline CDR1 and CDR2: SGHTA and FQGNSA. The CDR3 covers 14 residues. CDR3 sequence (DNA): TGTGCCAGCAGCCCCGGCCAGGGTAACTATGGCTACACCTTC. This codes for CASSPGQGNYGYTF.

The chain combines TRBV28 with TRBJ2-5, with D possibly being TRBD1 (6 bases). CDR3 size: 14 residues. Trimming removed 6 bases at V and 5 bases at J, with 16 bases between. CDR1 and CDR2 (germline): MDHEN, SYDVKM. The CDR3 here is CASRGALGKETQYF. DNA of the CDR3: TGTGCCAGCAGGGGGGCTCTGGGGAAGGAGACCCAGTACTTC.

J is TRBJ2-7 and V is TRBV30, with 7 nucleotides matching TRBD2. Germline CDR1 reads GTSNPN; CDR2 reads SVGIG (reference sequence). Trimming cost V 1 base and J 2 bases; bases outside gene matches: 2. The CDR3 has 13 amino acids. In DNA form, the CDR3 reads TGTGCCTGGAGTGCCGGGACTACCTACGAGCAGTACTTC. The encoded protein is CAWSAGTTYEQYF.

The V gene is TRBV28, the J gene TRBJ2-2, with 12 nucleotides matching TRBD1. V lost 4 bases and J lost 6; bases outside the gene matches: 3. The length of the CDR3 is 15 residues. Germline-derived CDR1 and CDR2 are MDHEN and SYDVKM. The CDR3 sequence: CASSWDRGRSGELFF. CDR3 in DNA: TGTGCCAGCAGTTGGGACAGGGGGCGATCCGGGGAGCTGTTTTTT.

The chain recombines TRBV9 with TRBJ1-3; 7 nucleotides align to TRBD1. CDR3 length: 16 residues. Trimming took 7 bases from V and 0 from J; bases not matched to a gene: 10. Germline CDR1 is SGDLS and CDR2 is YYNGEE. Here the CDR3 reads CASGGDRSISGNTIYF. The CDR3 DNA reads TGTGCCAGCGGTGGGGACAGATCCATCTCTGGAAACACCATATATTTT.

This clone was seen only once. The chain uses TRBV19 and TRBJ1-2, with D possibly TRBD1 on 6 matching bases. Between the trimmed V and J ends, which lost 3 bases and 2 bases, there was a span of 7 bases. Germline V gives CDR1 LNHDA, CDR2 SQIVND (reference sequence). This CDR3 is 13 amino acids long. For the CDR3, the DNA is TGTGCCAGTAGTATCACAGGGAACTATGGCTACACCTTC. This sequence encodes CASSITGNYGYTF.

This clone was recorded only once. This chain joins TRBV7-9 and TRBJ2-3; TRBD1 matches at 7 bases. V trimming: 7 bases; J trimming: 1 base; junction bases outside the gene matches: 5. Germline CDR1 and CDR2: SEHNR and FQNEAQ (reference sequence). This CDR3 comprises 14 residues. This CDR3 reads CASTPTGGTDTQYF. As DNA, the CDR3 is TGTGCCAGCACCCCCACAGGGGGCACAGATACGCAGTATTTT.

The rearrangement joins TRBV5-1 to TRBJ1-2; 9 bases fit TRBD1. This CDR3 region has 13 residues. The J segment lost 7 bases and the V segment lost 7 bases, leaving 8 bases of the junction unmatched. CDR1 SGHRS and CDR2 YFSETQ come from the germline V gene. The CDR3 DNA reads as TGCGCCAGCCGGACAGGGGAGAATCGTGGCTACACCTTC. Its protein is CASRTGENRGYTF.

The V call is TRBV27, the J call TRBJ2-7; possible D gene TRBD2, 6 bases. Trimming cost V 3 bases and J 3 bases, with 18 bases left between them. Germline CDR1 and CDR2: MNHEY and SMNVEV (reference sequence). The length of the CDR3 is 16 residues. DNA of the CDR3: TGTGCCAGCAGTTTGGCGGGGCCCGAATCTCTCTACGAGCAGTACTTC. This gives the protein CASSLAGPESLYEQYF.

The rearrangement joins TRBV18 to TRBJ1-2; D is unresolved. The CDR3 is 13 amino acids. V dropped 2 bases and J dropped 3 bases, with 7 bases sitting between them. Germline CDR1 KGHSH, CDR2 LQKENI. CDR3 DNA: TGTGCCAGCTCACCAATCTCTGACTATGGCTACACCTTC. This gives the protein CASSPISDYGYTF.

Written as DNA, the CDR3 is TGTGCCTGGGGGGAGGGATCTGGGACCGGGGAGCTGTTTTTT. Its translation is CAWGEGSGTGELFF. This chain connects TRBV30 to TRBJ2-2, with 7 bases matching TRBD2. Germline CDR1 reads GTSNPN; CDR2 reads SVGIG (reference sequence). The CDR3 has 14 residues. V was pared by 5 bases and J by 5 bases, with 8 bases of the junction left unmatched. The full variable domain, rest sourced from reference TRBV30 and TRBJ2-2, is SQTIHQWPATLVQPVGSPLSLECTVEGTSNPNLYWYRQAAGRGLQLLFYSVGIGQISSEVPQNLSASRPQDRQFILSSKKLLLSDSGFYLCAWGEGSGTGELFFGEGSRLTVL.

V is TRBV12-3 or TRBV12-4 and J is TRBJ1-1; D unresolved. Trimming left V 3 bases short and J 7 bases short, with 12 bases between. CDR3 size: 13 residues. CDR3 loop: CASSFRGYNEAFF. The CDR3, as DNA: TGTGCCAGCAGTTTTCGGGGTTATAATGAAGCTTTCTTT.

The rearrangement joins TRBV20-1 to TRBJ2-1; no firm D call. V was trimmed by 3 bases and J by 5 bases, leaving 23 bases between them. This CDR3 has 17 amino acids. The germline CDR1 and CDR2 sequences are DFQATT and SNEGSKA (reference sequence). The CDR3 DNA follows: TGCAGTGCTAGTCTATCTTTCTCTAAACGGCTAGACAATGAGCAGTTCTTC. Protein product: CSASLSFSKRLDNEQFF.

A few counts support this clone. The chain is built from TRBV28 and TRBJ1-5; weak D call: TRBD1 (5 bases). The germline V gene encodes CDR1 MDHEN and CDR2 SYDVKM. The V end was cut by 3 bases, the J end by 4 bases, with 13 bases between. The CDR3 totals 15 residues. CDR3 nucleotide sequence: TGTGCCAGCAGTTTTTTTTGGCAGGGAAATCAGCCCCAGCATTTT. This gives the protein CASSFFWQGNQPQHF. The full variable domain, with the rest looked up from reference TRBV28 and TRBJ1-5, is DVKVTQSSRYLVKRTGEKVFLECVQDMDHENMFWYRQDPGLGLRLIYFSYDVKMKEKGDIPEGYSVSREKKERFSLILESASTNQTSMYLCASSFFWQGNQPQHFGDGTRLSIL.

CDR3 residues: CSGGFMNTEAFF. The CDR3 nucleotides read TGCAGCGGGGGGTTCATGAACACTGAAGCTTTCTTT. This chain uses TRBV29-1 with TRBJ1-1, with D possibly TRBD1 on 5 matching bases. V lost 7 bases and J lost 0, with 9 bases in between. There are 12 residues in the CDR3. CDR1 is SQVTM, CDR2 ANQGSEA, per germline. Full variable domain (missing parts from reference TRBV29-1 and TRBJ1-1): SAVISQKPSRDICQRGTSLTIQCQVDSQVTMMFWYRQQPGQSLTLIATANQGSEATYESGFVIDKFPISRPNLTFSTLTVSNMSPEDSSIYLCSGGFMNTEAFFGQGTRLTVV.

The V call is TRBV4-2, the J call TRBJ1-2; TRBD1 agrees at 8 bases. The CDR3 loop spans 14 amino acids. The V gene's germline CDR1 is LGHNA and CDR2 YNFKEQ. Trimming at V came to 1 base and at J to 4 bases, leaving 2 bases not matched to a gene. CDR3 bases: TGTGCCAGCAGCCAAGGGACAGGGCCCTATGGCTACACCTTC. Its translation: CASSQGTGPYGYTF.